These 23 T cell receptor beta chains originate from one sample sequenced in a study of T cells in narcolepsy. Measured with immunoSEQ multiplex PCR; TCRdb has only the in-frame clones, and not every one. The sample holds approximately 23,000 clones, approximately 85% seen once. Sequenced input: memory (CD45RA-) CD4+ T cells from blood. The receptor source for this set is a human donor in good health.

The rearrangement links TRBV5-1 to TRBJ2-3; D gene unclear. The germline V gene has CDR1 SGHRS and CDR2 YFSETQ. Trimming removed 6 bases from V and 5 bases from J, with 10 bases in between. The CDR3 covers 12 residues. CDR3 amino acids: CASTSPRDTQYF. The CDR3 DNA follows: TGCGCCAGCACCTCTCCCAGAGATACGCAGTATTTT. The variable domain in full, with the rest retrieved from reference TRBV5-1 and TRBJ2-3, is KAGVTQTPRYLIKTRGQQVTLSCSPISGHRSVSWYQQTPGQGLQFLFEYFSETQRNKGNFPGRFSGRQFSNSRSEMNVSTLELGDSALYLCASTSPRDTQYFGPGTRLTVL.

The table lists this clone with a few counts. The chain carries TRBV9 and TRBJ2-2; TRBD2 agrees at 11 bases. Germline V gene lookup returns CDR1 SGDLS and CDR2 YYNGEE. The CDR3 sequence is 16 residues long. The V and J ends lost 5 bases and 1 base, in that order; junction bases with no gene match: 4. CDR3 DNA: TGTGCCAGCAGTGGGGGGACTAGCGGGAACACCGGGGAGCTGTTTTTT. This codes for CASSGGTSGNTGELFF. Full variable domain (remainder filled in from reference TRBV9 and TRBJ2-2): DSGVTQTPKHLITATGQRVTLRCSPRSGDLSVYWYQQSLDQGLQFLIQYYNGEERAKGNILERFSAQQFPDLHSELNLSSLELGDSALYFCASSGGTSGNTGELFFGEGSRLTVL.

The rearrangement joins TRBV5-1 to TRBJ1-1; perhaps TRBD1 as D (6 bases). CDR3 size: 13 residues. Trimming left V 4 bases short and J 1 base short, with 8 bases between. Germline CDR1 reads SGHRS; CDR2 reads YFSETQ. CDR3 protein: CASSKDRNTEAFF. DNA of the CDR3: TGCGCCAGCAGCAAGGACAGGAACACTGAAGCTTTCTTT.

The CDR3 region has the DNA TGTGCCAGCAGCCCCCTCGGAGGGAGTCGCGACGAGCAGTACTTC. Protein product: CASSPLGGSRDEQYF. The V call is TRBV9, the J call TRBJ2-5, with a possible D match to TRBD2 (6 bases). The J call is doubtful: the DNA matches TRBJ2-7 better. The CDR3 is 15 residues long. In germline, CDR1 is SGDLS, CDR2 YYNGEE.

The CDR3 spells CASSLALITGSQETQYF. Here the CDR3 DNA reads TGCGCCAGCAGCTTGGCCCTCATCACAGGGAGTCAAGAGACCCAGTACTTC. This chain connects TRBV5-1 to TRBJ2-5; maybe TRBD1 (6 bases). The CDR3 is 17 amino acids. Germline-derived CDR1 and CDR2 are SGHRS and YFSETQ. Trimming pared 0 bases from V and 2 bases from J, leaving 17 bases between.

The chain is built from TRBV5-4 and TRBJ1-1; D possibly corresponds to TRBD1 (6 bases). The germline V and J ends were trimmed by 2 bases and 3 bases, with 11 bases remaining between them. The CDR3 spans 14 residues. CDR1 is SGHNT and CDR2 is YYREEE in the germline V gene (reference sequence). The CDR3 protein is CASSFQTGYTEAFF. In DNA, the CDR3 is TGTGCCAGCAGCTTCCAGACAGGCTACACTGAAGCTTTCTTT.

The chain links TRBV6-1 to TRBJ1-2; D gene uncertain. Germline-derived CDR1 and CDR2 are MNHNS and SASEGT. Trimming removed 2 bases from V and 8 bases from J, with 12 bases in between. CDR3 length: 13 amino acids. CDR3 residues: CASSELGFYGYTF. Written as DNA, the CDR3 is TGTGCCAGCAGTGAACTAGGGTTTTACGGCTACACCTTC.

The CDR3, as DNA: TGTGCCTGGAGTGTAAGCTCTGGAAACACCATATATTTT. This gives the protein CAWSVSSGNTIYF. This chain uses TRBV30 with TRBJ1-3; D uncertain. CDR1 is GTSNPN, CDR2 SVGIG, per germline (reference sequence). The CDR3 consists of 13 residues. Trimming shortened V by 0 bases and J by 0 bases, and 3 bases separated the two germline ends.

The chain has TRBV4-3 and TRBJ1-2, with unresolved D. The CDR3 sequence is 13 residues long. Trimming cost V 1 base and J 5 bases, with 8 bases left between them. Germline assignment: CDR1 LGHNA and CDR2 YSLEER. The CDR3 loop reads CASSQAGPYGYTF. The DNA of the CDR3 is TGCGCCAGCAGCCAAGCTGGGCCATATGGCTACACCTTC.

This chain uses TRBV29-1 with TRBJ2-3; 12 nucleotides line up with TRBD2. Per the germline V gene, CDR1 is SQVTM and CDR2 is ANQGSEA. The CDR3 contains 15 residues. Trimming cost V 6 bases and J 2 bases; bases outside gene matches: 6. CDR3 DNA sequence: TGCAGCGTCCGCGGACTAGCGGGAATCACAGATACGCAGTATTTT. This codes for CSVRGLAGITDTQYF.

J is TRBJ1-4 and V is TRBV7-6; the match to TRBD1 covers 10 bases. The CDR3 sequence is 16 residues long. CDR1 and CDR2 from the germline V gene are SGHVS and FNYEAQ. Germline trimming cut 0 bases from V and 4 bases from J; bases unmatched to any gene: 2. The CDR3 region has the DNA TGTGCCAGCAGCTTAGCGGGACAGGGGATTAATGAAAAACTGTTTTTT. Translated, it gives CASSLAGQGINEKLFF. The whole variable domain, remainder taken from reference TRBV7-6 and TRBJ1-4, is GAGVSQSPRYKVTKRGQDVALRCDPISGHVSLYWYRQALGQGPEFLTYFNYEAQQDKSGLPNDRFSAERPEGSISTLTIQRTEQRDSAMYRCASSLAGQGINEKLFFGSGTQLSVL.

The chain joins TRBV7-2 to TRBJ2-4; D uncertain. This CDR3 comprises 19 residues. Germline values: CDR1 SGHTA, CDR2 FQGNSA. V was pared by 3 bases and J by 1 base, with 22 bases between. The CDR3 region is CASSFPTSGTRKAKNIQYF. CDR3 nucleotides: TGTGCCAGCAGCTTTCCGACATCGGGCACCCGGAAGGCCAAAAACATTCAGTACTTC.

The chain uses TRBV4-2 and TRBJ2-3; TRBD2 agrees at 9 bases. With V trimmed by 1 base and J by 1 base, 6 bases remained unmatched. Germline lookup yields CDR1 LGHNA and CDR2 YNFKEQ. This CDR3 spans 17 amino acids. The CDR3 reads CASSQASGTGRTDTQYF. The CDR3 DNA sequence: TGTGCCAGCAGCCAAGCTAGCGGGACGGGGCGCACAGATACGCAGTATTTT.

The chain recombines TRBV2 with TRBJ2-2, with D hard to call. Germline loops: CDR1 SNHLY, CDR2 FYNNEI. This CDR3 comprises 15 residues. V dropped 9 bases and J dropped 6 bases, with 20 bases sitting between them. Here the CDR3 DNA reads TGTGCCAGTAATCAAGGTCGGTCTTCCTCCGGGGAGCTGTTTTTT. Translating it yields CASNQGRSSSGELFF.

The chain uses TRBV30 and TRBJ2-3; TRBD2 matches 7 bases. The J segment lost 3 bases and the V segment lost 2 bases, leaving 5 bases of the junction unmatched. The CDR3 covers 14 residues. Germline CDR1 GTSNPN, CDR2 SVGIG (reference sequence). The CDR3 here is CAWSPSGTTDTQYF. In nucleotides, the CDR3 is TGTGCCTGGAGTCCGAGCGGGACGACAGATACGCAGTATTTT.

The genes are TRBV6-5 and TRBJ2-7; 11 bases match TRBD2. Per germline, CDR1 MNHEY and CDR2 SVGAGI. There are 14 residues in the CDR3. V gave up 5 bases and J gave up 6 bases; unmatched junction bases: 6. Written as DNA, the CDR3 is TGTGCCAGCAGTGGGACTAGCGGTGGGTTCGAGCAGTACTTC. Protein sequence: CASSGTSGGFEQYF.

The chain joins TRBV6-1 to TRBJ2-1; no firm D call. Germline CDR1 reads MNHNS; CDR2 reads SASEGT. This CDR3 region has 17 residues. Trimming left V 1 base short and J 0 bases short, with 13 bases between. The CDR3 DNA reads as TGTGCCAGCAGTGAAGGAATAGCAGCTAGCTCCTACAATGAGCAGTTCTTC. Encoded protein: CASSEGIAASSYNEQFF.

The J gene is TRBJ2-2, the V gene TRBV9; D ambiguous. CDR3 length: 13 residues. CDR1 is SGDLS and CDR2 is YYNGEE in the germline V gene. Trimming cost V 0 bases and J 3 bases, with 3 bases left between them. The CDR3 sequence: CASSVVDTGELFF. CDR3 sequence (DNA): TGTGCCAGCAGCGTAGTGGACACCGGGGAGCTGTTTTTT.

The V and J genes are TRBV5-1 and TRBJ2-1; D unclear. The CDR3 has 13 amino acids. Trimming removed 1 base at V and 9 bases at J, with 11 bases between. Germline loops: CDR1 SGHRS, CDR2 YFSETQ. CDR3 sequence: CASSLIPDGEQFF. Here the CDR3 DNA reads TGCGCCAGCAGCTTGATTCCGGACGGTGAGCAGTTCTTC.

Concerning this clone: Relative to the germline gene, one junction end is altered; a read error may explain this. This rearrangement joins TRBV7-2 to TRBJ2-3; the D call may be TRBD1 or TRBD2 (5 bases each). Per the germline V gene, CDR1 is SGHTA and CDR2 is FQGNSA. This CDR3 region has 15 residues. CDR3 amino acids: CASSLVGGDADTQCF. CDR3 sequence (DNA): TGTGCCAGCAGCTTAGTTGGGGGAGACGCTGATACGCAGTGTTTT. The whole variable domain, filled in from reference TRBV7-2 and TRBJ2-3, reads GAGVSQSPSNKVTEKGKDVELRCDPISGHTALYWYRQSLGQGLEFLIYFQGNSAPDKSGLPSDRFSAERTGGSVSTLTIQRTQQEDSAVYLCASSLVGGDADTQCFGPGTRLTVL.

CDR3 sequence: CASSIQGAYEQYF. CDR3 bases: TGTGCCAGCAGCATACAGGGTGCGTACGAGCAGTACTTC. This chain uses TRBV5-4 with TRBJ2-7, with D possibly matching TRBD1 (6 bases). The V end was cut by 4 bases, the J end by 4 bases, with 12 bases between. The CDR3 covers 13 residues. Germline V lookup: CDR1 SGHNT, CDR2 YYREEE (reference sequence).

The V call is TRBV19, the J call TRBJ1-4; no reliable D call. Per germline, CDR1 LNHDA and CDR2 SQIVND (reference sequence). CDR3 length: 17 amino acids. With 5 bases removed from V and 1 base from J, the gap between germline ends came to 17 bases. CDR3 sequence (DNA): TGTGCCAGTAGTTCAGCCCCCTGGATGGGAACTAATGAAAAACTGTTTTTT. This sequence encodes CASSSAPWMGTNEKLFF.

The genes are TRBV28 and TRBJ2-3, with D tentatively TRBD2 (6 bases). Germline V lookup: CDR1 MDHEN, CDR2 SYDVKM. The CDR3 is 12 amino acids. Trimming took off 6 bases at V and 6 bases at J, with 10 bases between the two ends. The CDR3 protein is CASSRLGDTQYF. In DNA form, the CDR3 reads TGTGCCAGCAGCAGACTAGGGGATACGCAGTATTTT.